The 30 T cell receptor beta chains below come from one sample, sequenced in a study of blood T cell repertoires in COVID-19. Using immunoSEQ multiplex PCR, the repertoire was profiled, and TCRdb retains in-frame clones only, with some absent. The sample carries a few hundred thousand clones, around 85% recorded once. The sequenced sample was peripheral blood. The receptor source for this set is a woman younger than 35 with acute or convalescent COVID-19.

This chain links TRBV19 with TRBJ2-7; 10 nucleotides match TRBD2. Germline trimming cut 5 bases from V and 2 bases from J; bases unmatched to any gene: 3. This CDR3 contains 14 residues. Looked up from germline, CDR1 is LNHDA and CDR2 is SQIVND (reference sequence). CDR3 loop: CASSSGLAPYEQYF. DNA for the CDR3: TGTGCCAGTAGTTCGGGACTAGCGCCCTACGAGCAGTACTTC. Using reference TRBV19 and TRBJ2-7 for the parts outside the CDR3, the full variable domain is DGGITQSPKYLFRKEGQNVTLSCEQNLNHDAMYWYRQDPGQGLRLIYYSQIVNDFQKGDIAEGYSVSREKKESFPLTVTSAQKNPTAFYLCASSSGLAPYEQYFGPGTRLTVT.

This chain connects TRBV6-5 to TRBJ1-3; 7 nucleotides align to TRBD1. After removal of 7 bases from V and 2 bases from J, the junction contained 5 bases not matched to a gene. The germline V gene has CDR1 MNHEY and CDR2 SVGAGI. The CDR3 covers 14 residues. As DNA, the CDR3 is TGTGCCAGCACCGGGACAGTCACTGGAAACACCATATATTTT. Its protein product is CASTGTVTGNTIYF.

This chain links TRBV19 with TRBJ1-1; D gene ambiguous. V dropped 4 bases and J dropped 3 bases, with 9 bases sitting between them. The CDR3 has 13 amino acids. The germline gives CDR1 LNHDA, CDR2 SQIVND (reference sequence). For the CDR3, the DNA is TGTGCCAGTAGTAAACGGTCTGACACTGAAGCTTTCTTT. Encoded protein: CASSKRSDTEAFF.

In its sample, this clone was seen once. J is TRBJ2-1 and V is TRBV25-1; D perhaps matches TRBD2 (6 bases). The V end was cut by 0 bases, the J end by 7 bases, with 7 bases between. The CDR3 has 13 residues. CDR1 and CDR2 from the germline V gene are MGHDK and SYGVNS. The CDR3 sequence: CASSEYGGNEQFF. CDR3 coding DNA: TGTGCCAGCAGTGAATATGGAGGGAATGAGCAGTTCTTC.

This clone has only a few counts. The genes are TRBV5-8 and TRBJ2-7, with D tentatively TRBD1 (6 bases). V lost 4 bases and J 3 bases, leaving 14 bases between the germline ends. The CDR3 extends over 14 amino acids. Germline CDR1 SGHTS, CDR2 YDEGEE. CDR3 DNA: TGTGCCAGCAGCCAGGATCCCAGGGGCTACGAGCAGTACTTC. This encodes CASSQDPRGYEQYF.

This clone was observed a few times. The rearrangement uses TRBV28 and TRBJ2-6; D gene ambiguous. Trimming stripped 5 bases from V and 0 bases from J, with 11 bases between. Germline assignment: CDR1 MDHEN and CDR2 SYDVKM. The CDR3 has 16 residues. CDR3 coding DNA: TGTGCCAGCAGTCTAGGCGAGAACTCTGGGGCCAACGTCCTGACTTTC. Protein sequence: CASSLGENSGANVLTF.

CDR3: CASKRDSLGTDTQYF. CDR3 nucleotides: TGTGCCAGCAAACGGGACTCCCTTGGTACAGATACGCAGTATTTT. The genes are TRBV2 and TRBJ2-3; a possible D gene is TRBD2 (6 bases). Germline assignment: CDR1 SNHLY and CDR2 FYNNEI. The CDR3 covers 15 residues. Between the trimmed V and J ends, which lost 7 bases and 3 bases, there was a span of 17 bases.

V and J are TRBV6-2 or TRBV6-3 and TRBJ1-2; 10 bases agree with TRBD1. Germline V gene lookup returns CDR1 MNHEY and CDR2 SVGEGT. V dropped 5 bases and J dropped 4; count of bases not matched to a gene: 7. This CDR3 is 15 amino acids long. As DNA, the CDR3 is TGTGCCAGCAGTGAGACAGGGGGCAGTAGCTATGGCTACACCTTC. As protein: CASSETGGSSYGYTF.

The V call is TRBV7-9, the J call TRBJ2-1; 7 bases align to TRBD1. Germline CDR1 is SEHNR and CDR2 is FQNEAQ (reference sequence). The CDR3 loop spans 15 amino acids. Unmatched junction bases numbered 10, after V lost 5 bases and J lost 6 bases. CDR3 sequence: CASSTTGALSNEQFF. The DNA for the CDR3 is TGTGCCAGCAGCACCACAGGGGCCTTATCCAATGAGCAGTTCTTC.

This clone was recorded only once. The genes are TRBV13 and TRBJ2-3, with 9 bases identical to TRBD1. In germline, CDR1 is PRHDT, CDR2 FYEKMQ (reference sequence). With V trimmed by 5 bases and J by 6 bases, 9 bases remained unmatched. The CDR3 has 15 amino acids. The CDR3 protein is CASSNPGQGRDTQYF. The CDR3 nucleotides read TGTGCCAGCAGCAATCCGGGACAGGGACGCGATACGCAGTATTTT.

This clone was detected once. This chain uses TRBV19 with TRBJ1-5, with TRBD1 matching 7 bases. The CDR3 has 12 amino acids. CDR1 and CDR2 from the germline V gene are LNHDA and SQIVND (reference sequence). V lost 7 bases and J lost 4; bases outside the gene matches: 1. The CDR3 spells CASTGGNQPQHF. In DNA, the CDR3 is TGTGCCAGTACAGGGGGAAATCAGCCCCAGCATTTT.

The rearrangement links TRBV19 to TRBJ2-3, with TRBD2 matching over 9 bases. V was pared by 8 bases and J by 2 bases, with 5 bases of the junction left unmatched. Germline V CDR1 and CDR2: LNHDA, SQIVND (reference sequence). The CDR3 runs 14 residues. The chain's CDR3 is CASAGTSITDTQYF. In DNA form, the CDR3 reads TGTGCCAGTGCAGGGACTAGCATCACAGATACGCAGTATTTT.

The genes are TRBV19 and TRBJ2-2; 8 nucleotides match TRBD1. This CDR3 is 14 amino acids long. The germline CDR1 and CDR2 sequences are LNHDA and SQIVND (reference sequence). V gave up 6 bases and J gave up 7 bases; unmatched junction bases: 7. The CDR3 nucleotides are TGTGCCAGTAGGCCGGGACAGGTATTCGGGGAGCTGTTTTTT. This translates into CASRPGQVFGELFF.

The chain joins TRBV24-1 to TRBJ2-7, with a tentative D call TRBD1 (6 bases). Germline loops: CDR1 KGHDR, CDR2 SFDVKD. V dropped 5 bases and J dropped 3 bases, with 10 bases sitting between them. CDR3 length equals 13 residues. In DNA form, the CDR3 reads TGTGCCACCAGTGGTGGACAGTTCTACGAGCAGTACTTC. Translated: CATSGGQFYEQYF.

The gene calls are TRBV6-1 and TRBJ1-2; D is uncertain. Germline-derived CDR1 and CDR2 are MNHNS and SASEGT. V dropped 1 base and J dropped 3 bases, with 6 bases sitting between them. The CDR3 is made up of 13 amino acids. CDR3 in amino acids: CASSEERDYGYTF. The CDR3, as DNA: TGTGCCAGCAGTGAAGAACGGGACTATGGCTACACCTTC.

Here the CDR3 reads CSAGTGIQETQYF. CDR3 nucleotide sequence: TGCAGCGCTGGGACAGGCATACAAGAGACCCAGTACTTC. The chain carries TRBV29-1 and TRBJ2-5; 8 nucleotides agree with TRBD1. CDR3 length: 13 amino acids. V lost 7 bases, J lost 2 bases, and 6 bases stayed unmatched. Germline V gene lookup returns CDR1 SQVTM and CDR2 ANQGSEA.

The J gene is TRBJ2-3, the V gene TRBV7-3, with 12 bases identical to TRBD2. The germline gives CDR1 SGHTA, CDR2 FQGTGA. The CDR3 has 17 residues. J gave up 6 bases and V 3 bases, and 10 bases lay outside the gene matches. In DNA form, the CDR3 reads TGTGCCAGCAGCTTGACTAGCGGGGGACCAACCCAGGATACGCAGTATTTT. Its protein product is CASSLTSGGPTQDTQYF.

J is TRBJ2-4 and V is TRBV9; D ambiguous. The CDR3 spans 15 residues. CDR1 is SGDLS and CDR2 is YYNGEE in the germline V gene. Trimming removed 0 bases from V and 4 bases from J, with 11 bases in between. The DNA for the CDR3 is TGTGCCAGCAGCGTAGAGGTAGCAGCTAAAAACATTCAGTACTTC. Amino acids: CASSVEVAAKNIQYF.

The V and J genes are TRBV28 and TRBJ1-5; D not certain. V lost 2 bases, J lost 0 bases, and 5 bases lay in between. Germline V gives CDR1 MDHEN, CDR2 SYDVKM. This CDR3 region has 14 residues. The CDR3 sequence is CASSLAVSNQPQHF. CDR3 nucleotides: TGTGCCAGCAGTTTAGCAGTTAGCAATCAGCCCCAGCATTTT.

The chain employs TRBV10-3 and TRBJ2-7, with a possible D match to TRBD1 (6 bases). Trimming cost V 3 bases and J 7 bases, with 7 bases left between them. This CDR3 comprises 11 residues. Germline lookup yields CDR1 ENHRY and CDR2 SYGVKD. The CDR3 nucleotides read TGTGCCATCAGTGAAGGGGGAGAGCAGTACTTC. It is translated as CAISEGGEQYF.

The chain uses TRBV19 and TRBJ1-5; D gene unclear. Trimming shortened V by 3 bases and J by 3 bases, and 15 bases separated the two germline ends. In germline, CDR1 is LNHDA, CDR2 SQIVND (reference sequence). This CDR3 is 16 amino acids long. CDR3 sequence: CASSMSARQPNQPQHF. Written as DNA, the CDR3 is TGTGCCAGTAGTATGTCGGCCAGGCAGCCCAATCAGCCCCAGCATTTT.

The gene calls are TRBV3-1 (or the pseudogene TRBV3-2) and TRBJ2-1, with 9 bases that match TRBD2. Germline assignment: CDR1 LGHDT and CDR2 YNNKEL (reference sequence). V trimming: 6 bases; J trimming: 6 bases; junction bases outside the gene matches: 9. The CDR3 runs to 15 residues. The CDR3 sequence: CASRRSGSSGNEQFF. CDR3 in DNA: TGTGCCAGCAGACGTAGCGGGAGTAGTGGCAATGAGCAGTTCTTC.

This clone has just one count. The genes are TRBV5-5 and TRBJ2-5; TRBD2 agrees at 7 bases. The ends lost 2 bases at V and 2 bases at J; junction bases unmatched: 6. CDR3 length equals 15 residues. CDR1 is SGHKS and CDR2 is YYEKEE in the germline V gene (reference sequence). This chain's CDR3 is CASSFAGDRQETQYF. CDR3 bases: TGTGCCAGCAGCTTCGCGGGAGACAGACAAGAGACCCAGTACTTC.

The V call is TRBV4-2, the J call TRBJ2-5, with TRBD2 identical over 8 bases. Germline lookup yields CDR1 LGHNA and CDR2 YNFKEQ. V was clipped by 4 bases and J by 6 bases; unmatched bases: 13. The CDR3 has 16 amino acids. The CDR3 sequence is CASSPSLAGPIQTQYF. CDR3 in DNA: TGTGCCAGCAGCCCGTCCTTAGCGGGGCCCATTCAGACCCAGTACTTC.

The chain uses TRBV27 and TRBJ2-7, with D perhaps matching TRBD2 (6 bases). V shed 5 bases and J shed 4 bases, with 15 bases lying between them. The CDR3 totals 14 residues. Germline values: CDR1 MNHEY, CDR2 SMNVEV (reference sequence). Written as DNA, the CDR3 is TGTGCCAGCAGTCCTGGGAGGAGAACTTACGAGCAGTACTTC. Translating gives CASSPGRRTYEQYF.

CDR3 DNA sequence: TGTGCCAGTTCTACAGGGACAGATACGCAGTATTTT. Its protein is CASSTGTDTQYF. V and J are TRBV19 and TRBJ2-3, with a weak D call TRBD1 (6 bases). Between the trimmed V and J ends, which lost 8 bases and 3 bases, there was a span of 9 bases. CDR1 and CDR2 (germline): LNHDA, SQIVND (reference sequence). This CDR3 is built from 12 residues.

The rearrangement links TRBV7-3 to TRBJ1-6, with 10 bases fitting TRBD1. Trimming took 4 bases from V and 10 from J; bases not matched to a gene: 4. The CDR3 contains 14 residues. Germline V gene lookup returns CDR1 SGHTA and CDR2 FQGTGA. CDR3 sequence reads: CASSSGQGGSPLHF. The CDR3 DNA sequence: TGTGCCAGCAGCTCAGGACAGGGGGGCTCACCCCTCCACTTT. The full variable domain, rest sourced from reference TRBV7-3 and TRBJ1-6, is GAGVSQTPSNKVTEKGKYVELRCDPISGHTALYWYRQSLGQGPEFLIYFQGTGAADDSGLPNDRFFAVRPEGSVSTLKIQRTERGDSAVYLCASSSGQGGSPLHFGNGTRLTVT.

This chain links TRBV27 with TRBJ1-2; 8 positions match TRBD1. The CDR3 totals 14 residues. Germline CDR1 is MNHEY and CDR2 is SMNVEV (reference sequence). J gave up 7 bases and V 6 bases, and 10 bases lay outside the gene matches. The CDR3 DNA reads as TGTGCCAGCAGCGGACAGGGTCGGGTGGGTGGCTACACCTTC. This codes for CASSGQGRVGGYTF.

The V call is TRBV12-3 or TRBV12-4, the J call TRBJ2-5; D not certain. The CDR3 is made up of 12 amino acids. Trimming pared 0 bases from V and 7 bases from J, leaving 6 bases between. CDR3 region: CASSLAPGTQYF. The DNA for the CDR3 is TGTGCCAGCAGTTTAGCCCCAGGGACCCAGTACTTC.

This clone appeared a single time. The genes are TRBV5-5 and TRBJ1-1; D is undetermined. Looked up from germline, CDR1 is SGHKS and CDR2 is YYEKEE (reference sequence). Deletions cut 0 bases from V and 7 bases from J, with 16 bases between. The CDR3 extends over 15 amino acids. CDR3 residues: CASSLGPGRMGEAFF. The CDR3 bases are TGTGCCAGCAGCTTGGGGCCGGGGAGGATGGGTGAAGCTTTCTTT.